These 24 T cell receptor beta chains share one sample of origin, sequenced in a study of cytomegalovirus exposure and HLA in healthy donors. The study ran its PCR with 60 Vbeta and 13 Jbeta primers. Data came from immunoSEQ multiplex PCR; TCRdb stores just in-frame clones and leaves some out. The top ten clones hold roughly 0.71% of a sample with hundreds of thousands of clones, over 80% of them seen once. Input material: PBMCs. The receptor source for this set is a boy between 2 and 10 years old in good health and CMV-seronegative.

The V and J genes are TRBV6-5 and TRBJ1-2, with unresolved D. This CDR3 is 14 amino acids long. Germline lookup yields CDR1 MNHEY and CDR2 SVGAGI. Trimming removed 6 bases at V and 2 bases at J, with 13 bases between. The CDR3, as DNA: TGTGCCAGCAGAACCGTACAGACGAACTATGGCTACACCTTC. It yields the protein CASRTVQTNYGYTF.

This chain connects TRBV19 to TRBJ1-4; 9 positions agree with TRBD1. The CDR3 consists of 13 residues. J was trimmed by 5 bases and V by 10 bases; bases with no gene match: 5. From germline, CDR1 is LNHDA and CDR2 SQIVND (reference sequence). DNA of the CDR3: TGTGCCACCCGGGACAGGGCCAATGAAAAACTGTTTTTT. It codes for CATRDRANEKLFF.

The genes are TRBV5-4 and TRBJ2-5; possible D gene TRBD1, 6 bases. This CDR3 region has 14 residues. Looked up from germline, CDR1 is SGHNT and CDR2 is YYREEE (reference sequence). Trimming removed 5 bases from V and 3 bases from J, with 14 bases in between. For the CDR3, the DNA is TGTGCCAGCAGTTTCACAGGGAGAGAAGAGACCCAGTACTTC. It translates to CASSFTGREETQYF.

V is TRBV7-8 and J is TRBJ2-7; D not resolved. The CDR3 sequence is 13 residues long. V was cut by 1 base and J by 3 bases, with 7 bases left in between. Germline V gives CDR1 SGHVS, CDR2 FQNEAQ. Here the CDR3 reads CASSLVYNYEQYF. As DNA, the CDR3 is TGTGCCAGCAGCTTAGTCTATAACTACGAGCAGTACTTC.

The chain employs TRBV5-1 and TRBJ2-1, with 12 bases aligning to TRBD2. The length of the CDR3 is 17 residues. Trimming at V came to 4 bases and at J to 0 bases, leaving 5 bases not matched to a gene. Germline loops: CDR1 SGHRS, CDR2 YFSETQ. For the CDR3, the DNA is TGCGCCAGCAGCCCCGGGACTAGCGGGCCCTCCTACAATGAGCAGTTCTTC. Its translation: CASSPGTSGPSYNEQFF.

The CDR3 sequence: CASSPGQGAPTDTQYF. In DNA form, the CDR3 reads TGTGCCAGCAGCCCGGGACAGGGGGCGCCCACAGATACGCAGTATTTT. V and J are TRBV7-9 and TRBJ2-3, with TRBD1 identical over 12 bases. CDR1 and CDR2 (germline): SEHNR, FQNEAQ (reference sequence). The CDR3 has 16 residues. With 5 bases clipped from V and 2 bases from J, the junction kept 5 bases outside the gene matches.

The rearrangement links TRBV7-6 to TRBJ2-2; D may be TRBD2 (6 bases). Trimming removed 4 bases from V and 4 bases from J, with 10 bases in between. CDR1 and CDR2 (germline): SGHVS, FNYEAQ. The CDR3 totals 14 residues. CDR3 sequence reads: CASSWGDGTGELFF. The CDR3 coding sequence is TGTGCCAGCAGCTGGGGGGATGGCACCGGGGAGCTGTTTTTT.

This clone was picked up a small number of times. V is TRBV6-6 and J is TRBJ1-5; TRBD1 aligns across 7 bases. Germline loops: CDR1 MNHNY, CDR2 SVGAGI (reference sequence). CDR3 length equals 14 residues. Trimming at V came to 5 bases and at J to 6 bases, leaving 7 bases not matched to a gene. The CDR3 loop is CASSPRQGVQPQHF. CDR3 coding DNA: TGTGCCAGCAGTCCGAGACAGGGAGTTCAGCCCCAGCATTTT.

In DNA, the CDR3 is TGTGCCAGCAGTTACTCACAGGGGAAGTACGAGCAGTACTTC. Protein: CASSYSQGKYEQYF. V and J are TRBV6-5 and TRBJ2-7; 7 bases are a match to TRBD1. This CDR3 has 14 residues. After removal of 0 bases from V and 4 bases from J, the junction contained 3 bases not matched to a gene. The germline gives CDR1 MNHEY, CDR2 SVGAGI.

The chain employs TRBV5-6 and TRBJ2-7; possible D gene TRBD1, 5 bases. The germline gives CDR1 SGHDT, CDR2 YYEEEE. Trimming shortened V by 0 bases and J by 9 bases, and 16 bases separated the two germline ends. This CDR3 comprises 14 residues. CDR3 sequence reads: CASSLGGYRRGQYF. In nucleotides, the CDR3 is TGTGCCAGCAGCTTGGGAGGCTATCGAAGGGGGCAGTACTTC.

This clone was seen only a few times. This sequence joins TRBV5-5 and TRBJ1-1; D is perhaps TRBD1 (6 bases). Germline CDR1 and CDR2: SGHKS and YYEKEE (reference sequence). The CDR3 runs 13 residues. V was pared by 0 bases and J by 4 bases, with 7 bases between. The CDR3 reads CASSLGTATEAFF. In DNA form, the CDR3 reads TGTGCCAGCAGCTTGGGGACAGCCACTGAAGCTTTCTTT.

The chain couples TRBV2 to TRBJ1-1; 8 nucleotides line up with TRBD1. This CDR3 has 14 residues. The V and J ends lost 5 bases and 1 base, in that order; junction bases with no gene match: 3. Germline V gene data show CDR1 as SNHLY and CDR2 as FYNNEI. The CDR3 bases are TGTGCCAGCAGTAAAGGACAGGGGAACACTGAAGCTTTCTTT. Translating it yields CASSKGQGNTEAFF.

Only a few counts were recorded for this clone. This chain links TRBV27 with TRBJ1-1; D may be TRBD1 (6 bases). CDR3 size: 13 residues. Trimming shortened V by 3 bases and J by 4 bases, and 9 bases separated the two germline ends. Germline loops: CDR1 MNHEY, CDR2 SMNVEV (reference sequence). For the CDR3, the DNA is TGTGCCAGCAGTTTGGCAGGGGTCACTGAAGCTTTCTTT. This sequence encodes CASSLAGVTEAFF.

This clone was counted between two and nine times. The chain carries TRBV19 and TRBJ1-1, with D unresolved. The V end lost 6 bases, the J end lost 0 bases, and 14 bases lay between the germline ends. The CDR3 totals 15 residues. Germline-derived CDR1 and CDR2 are LNHDA and SQIVND (reference sequence). CDR3 loop: CASSLPPGMNTEAFF. CDR3 nucleotide sequence: TGTGCCAGTAGCCTCCCCCCGGGGATGAACACTGAAGCTTTCTTT.

This chain uses TRBV29-1 with TRBJ1-1, with 10 bases fitting TRBD1. The CDR3 runs to 16 residues. V trimming: 4 bases; J trimming: 1 base; junction bases outside the gene matches: 9. CDR1 is SQVTM, CDR2 ANQGSEA, per germline. CDR3 in DNA: TGCAGCGTTGGCGTGACAGGGGGCAAAAGGAACACTGAAGCTTTCTTT. This translates into CSVGVTGGKRNTEAFF.

V gene TRBV4-2 combines with J gene TRBJ2-5; 7 nucleotides match TRBD2. Trimming removed 1 base from V and 5 bases from J; junction bases left unmatched: 13. Germline lookup yields CDR1 LGHNA and CDR2 YNFKEQ. This CDR3 is built from 17 residues. The CDR3 loop reads CASSQGGSGAGGETQYF. In DNA form, the CDR3 reads TGTGCCAGCAGCCAAGGGGGGAGCGGGGCGGGCGGGGAGACCCAGTACTTC.

This sequence joins TRBV30 and TRBJ1-2; TRBD1 matches at 7 bases. The CDR3 covers 13 residues. V was clipped by 2 bases and J by 7 bases; unmatched bases: 7. CDR1 is GTSNPN, CDR2 SVGIG, per germline (reference sequence). The CDR3 sequence: CAWSQGTVLGYTF. CDR3 DNA sequence: TGTGCCTGGAGTCAAGGGACAGTTCTTGGCTACACCTTC.

The chain is built from TRBV5-4 and TRBJ1-5; TRBD1 agrees at 11 bases. Germline CDR1 reads SGHNT; CDR2 reads YYREEE (reference sequence). Germline trimming cut 4 bases from V and 5 bases from J; bases unmatched to any gene: 8. This CDR3 region has 16 residues. CDR3 in amino acids: CASSDGTGGPYQPQHF. The CDR3 nucleotides read TGTGCCAGCAGCGATGGGACAGGGGGTCCTTATCAGCCCCAGCATTTT.

The genes are TRBV5-1 and TRBJ1-2; possible D gene TRBD1, 5 bases. CDR3 size: 15 residues. The V end lost 4 bases, the J end lost 3 bases, and 16 bases lay between the germline ends. CDR1 and CDR2 from the germline V gene are SGHRS and YFSETQ. The CDR3 region is CASSRGGKEHYGYTF. As DNA, the CDR3 is TGCGCCAGCAGCCGCGGGGGGAAAGAACACTATGGCTACACCTTC.

The chain employs TRBV4-1 and TRBJ1-5; 10 nucleotides align to TRBD1. CDR1 is MGHRA, CDR2 YSYEKL, per germline. This CDR3 is 17 amino acids long. The J segment lost 3 bases and the V segment lost 2 bases, leaving 7 bases of the junction unmatched. This CDR3 is CASSQPPGQGFNQPQHF. CDR3 sequence (DNA): TGCGCCAGCAGCCAACCACCGGGACAGGGGTTCAATCAGCCCCAGCATTTT.

This chain joins TRBV15 and TRBJ2-2; D possibly corresponds to TRBD2 (5 bases). Between the trimmed V and J ends, which lost 0 bases and 6 bases, there was a span of 8 bases. Germline V CDR1 and CDR2: LNHNV, YYDKDF (reference sequence). The CDR3 sequence is 14 residues long. This CDR3 is CATSRDVAPGELFF. DNA for the CDR3: TGTGCCACCAGCAGAGATGTAGCGCCCGGGGAGCTGTTTTTT.

The chain couples TRBV7-9 to TRBJ2-7; D is undetermined. CDR3 length: 13 residues. In germline, CDR1 is SEHNR, CDR2 FQNEAQ (reference sequence). The V gene lost 2 bases and the J gene lost 4 bases, with 9 bases spanning the gap. The CDR3 DNA sequence: TGTGCCAGCAGCTTACGCCCGGGTTACGAGCAGTACTTC. This sequence encodes CASSLRPGYEQYF. The full variable domain, completed using reference TRBV7-9 and TRBJ2-7, is DTGVSQNPRHKITKRGQNVTFRCDPISEHNRLYWYRQTLGQGPEFLTYFQNEAQLEKSRLLSDRFSAERPKGSFSTLEIQRTEQGDSAMYLCASSLRPGYEQYFGPGTRLTVT.

The chain carries TRBV6-6 and TRBJ2-5; 7 bases are shared with TRBD1. The CDR3 is 14 amino acids. Trimming at V came to 2 bases and at J to 5 bases, leaving 5 bases not matched to a gene. Germline loops: CDR1 MNHNY, CDR2 SVGAGI (reference sequence). CDR3 sequence: CASSYTTGAETQYF. The DNA for the CDR3 is TGTGCCAGCAGTTACACAACAGGGGCGGAGACCCAGTACTTC.

In this sample, this clone turned up once. The genes are TRBV7-2 and TRBJ2-5; TRBD1 aligns across 10 bases. The DNA end lines up better with TRBJ2-7; the J call may be wrong. Germline V gives CDR1 SGHTA, CDR2 FQGNSA. This CDR3 has 14 residues. The CDR3 nucleotides are TGTGCCAGCAGCTTCCGGGACAGGGGTTACGAGCAGTACTTC. It translates to CASSFRDRGYEQYF.